A selection of T cell receptor beta chains follows, all from one sample in a study of T-cell reconstitution after alpha-beta-depleted transplantation in children. TCRdb analysed the PCR reads with MiXCR anew, one entry per CDR3 protein. In the table there are about 500,000 distinct CDR3 sequences, approximately 29% of which are singletons. The sequencing used PBMCs from the stem cell graft donor, collected from the stem cell graft. The receptors come from a human donor who donated a stem cell graft to a child with aplastic anemia. Both conserved end residues are part of each CDR3. D genes are given only for firm matches. Not every row has a clone size; where given, it reads once, few, many or a size class.

D gene,clone size,J gene,V gene,CDR3 DNA,CDR3 protein
NA,once,TRBJ2-3,TRBV7-8,TGTGCCAGCAGCTTAAGCGCGGCAAGCACAGATACGCAGTATTTT,CASSLSAASTDTQYF
NA,NA,TRBJ2-1,TRBV6-1,TGTGCCAGCAGCAGGGGAGGGGGACGAAATGAGCAGTTCTTC,CASSRGGGRNEQFF
NA,NA,TRBJ2-1,TRBV30,TGTGCCTGGGGAGGCGGGACTTACAATGAGCAGTTCTTC,CAWGGGTYNEQFF
TRBD2,few,TRBJ2-5,TRBV7-2,TGTGCCAGCAGCCCCGGGACTAGCGTACAGACCCAGTACTTC,CASSPGTSVQTQYF
NA,few,TRBJ2-1,TRBV7-2,TGTGCCAGCAGCTTAGGGGGAGGCGGTGGGAGAAATGAGCAGTTCTTC,CASSLGGGGGRNEQFF
NA,NA,TRBJ2-7,TRBV7-2,TGTGCCAGCAGCTTAGCGCGTGGTGCAGGGACGTCCTACGAGCAGTACTTC,CASSLARGAGTSYEQYF
TRBD2,NA,TRBJ2-1,TRBV12-3/TRBV12-4,TGTGCCAGCAGACCGGGGACTAGCGGGAGGGCTAAAAATGAGCAGTTCTTC,CASRPGTSGRAKNEQFF
NA,NA,TRBJ1-4,TRBV5-1,TGCGCCAGCAGCTTGGGCGACGGAAATGAAAAACTGTTTTTT,CASSLGDGNEKLFF
NA,few,TRBJ2-3,TRBV20-1,TGCAGTGCTAGAGATATCGGCCCGCGCGAGTATTTT,CSARDIGPREYF
TRBD1,NA,TRBJ1-2,TRBV20-1,TGCAGTGCTAAGGGACAGGGGGTTCTCTTCGGTGGCTACACCTTC,CSAKGQGVLFGGYTF
TRBD2,few,TRBJ2-1,TRBV18,TGTGCCAGCTCACCACCTAGCGGGAGTCCCAATGAGCAGTTCTTC,CASSPPSGSPNEQFF
NA,few,TRBJ2-4,TRBV12-3/TRBV12-4,TGTGCCAGCAGGAACAAAAACATTCAGTACTTC,CASRNKNIQYF
NA,NA,TRBJ2-7,TRBV4-1,TGCGCCAGCAGCCACCAGAGTCAGGGAGCCTACGAGCAGTACTTC,CASSHQSQGAYEQYF
NA,NA,TRBJ2-5,TRBV7-3,TGTGCCAGCAGCTTAATGGGGGCAGCACCACAAGAGACCCAGTACTTC,CASSLMGAAPQETQYF
NA,few,TRBJ1-1,TRBV12-3/TRBV12-4,TGTGCCAGCAGGCCGTTCAACAGGGTCGGCGGCACTGAAGCTTTCTTT,CASRPFNRVGGTEAFF
TRBD1,NA,TRBJ1-5,TRBV6-1,TGTGCCAGCACTCGAACAGGGGATCAGCCCCAGCATTTT,CASTRTGDQPQHF
TRBD2,NA,TRBJ2-1,TRBV5-1,TGCGCCAGCAGCTTAGGGACTAGCGGGAGTATAGGTGAGCAGTTCTTC,CASSLGTSGSIGEQFF
NA,few,TRBJ2-1,TRBV12-3/TRBV12-4,TGTGCCAGCAGTTTAGGGGGGAATCATGAGCAGTTCTTC,CASSLGGNHEQFF
NA,few,TRBJ2-3,TRBV5-4,TGTGCCAGCAGCCCGGACATGGCAGATACGCAGTATTTT,CASSPDMADTQYF
TRBD1,few,TRBJ1-2,TRBV20-1,TGCAGTGCTTATACAGGGGATTTTGGCTACACCTTC,CSAYTGDFGYTF
NA,NA,TRBJ1-2,TRBV29-1,TGCAGCGTTACTGAATTCCTGCGGGGAGATGGCTACACCTTC,CSVTEFLRGDGYTF
TRBD2,NA,TRBJ2-1,TRBV11-2,TGTGCCAGCAGTTCCAAGCTGGGACTAGCGGGATACAATGAGCAGTTCTTC,CASSSKLGLAGYNEQFF